Listed here is a single T cell receptor beta chain. The target antigen is unknown. These data originate in a study of T cells in Graves' hyperthyroidism and ophthalmopathy. General study findings and limits: Ophthalmopathy and stable hyperthyroidism were separated by a 13 V-J model.

Trimming shortened V by 6 bases and J by 1 base, and 10 bases separated the two germline ends. This CDR3 contains 14 residues. Germline V lookup: CDR1 MNHNS, CDR2 SASEGT. The TCR beta CDR3 regions underwent amplification using RNA transcripts as the source. First-round RT-PCR with HTBI primers amplified the TCR CDR3 region. TCRdb re-derived calls from the multiplex PCR reads in MiXCR, one entry per CDR3 protein. There are 500,000 to 750,000 distinct CDR3 sequences in the sample; about a sixth occur only once, and under 8% lies in the top ten. Exclusion criteria comprised uncontrolled infection, other autoimmune disease, pregnancy or lactation.

The specimen was blood. V gene TRBV6-1 combines with J gene TRBJ1-5; D gene ambiguous. This receptor was identified in a woman aged 30 to 39 with Graves' hyperthyroidism. The CDR3 loop reads CASRPGPSNQPQHF. In DNA form, the CDR3 reads TGTGCCAGCAGACCTGGACCGAGCAATCAGCCCCAGCATTTT.